This T cell receptor (beta chain) is drawn from a study of control samples from healthy donors and cancer patients. The CDR3 sequence is 17 residues long. Germline CDR1 is WNHNN and CDR2 is SYGVQD (reference sequence). V was pared by 0 bases and J by 5 bases, with 10 bases of the junction left unmatched. Measured with immunoSEQ multiplex PCR; TCRdb has only the in-frame clones, and not every one. The table records approximately 69,000 clones, around nine tenths of them present only once. The sequence came from a man aged 60 to 75 with colorectal cancer. This rearrangement joins TRBV10-1 to TRBJ2-3; 8 nucleotides agree with TRBD2. The sample was PBMCs. The CDR3 protein is CASSESSSGAGGDTQYF. For the CDR3, the DNA is TGCGCCAGCAGTGAGTCCTCTTCGGGGGCGGGAGGAGATACGCAGTATTTT.